The 28 T cell receptor beta chains reported below all come from one sample, sequenced in a study of shared clonotypes between healthy human individuals. Here immunoSEQ multiplex PCR was the method, and the copy in TCRdb shows in-frame clones only, minus some. The table shows hundreds of thousands of clones, with around 67% occurring only once. Sequencing was done on a sample of memory CD4+ T cells sorted from blood. The subset was: CD45RA-negative fraction. The source is a woman aged 25 to 39 in good health.

The CDR3 bases are TGTGCCAGCAGCAACCTGGAGCCGGCCGAGCAGTACTTC. Translating gives CASSNLEPAEQYF. The chain has TRBV7-3 and TRBJ2-7; D call uncertain. The CDR3 loop spans 13 amino acids. V dropped 5 bases and J dropped 6 bases, with 14 bases sitting between them. Germline CDR1 SGHTA, CDR2 FQGTGA.

This clone was found once. The same CDR3 is also encoded by other DNA sequences in this sample. The rearrangement links TRBV10-3 to TRBJ2-1, with 9 positions matching TRBD2. Germline assignment: CDR1 ENHRY and CDR2 SYGVKD. V lost 0 bases to trimming and J lost 5 bases; unmatched junction nucleotides: 8. The CDR3 loop spans 17 amino acids. The CDR3 DNA sequence: TGTGCCATCAGTGAGTCGAAGGCTAGCGGGGACAACAATGAGCAGTTCTTC. Amino acids: CAISESKASGDNNEQFF.

This clone occurred once. The CDR3 DNA sequence: TGTGCCAGCTCACCACCTGGATGGGTCGACTATGGCTACACCTTC. Translation gives CASSPPGWVDYGYTF. The chain couples TRBV18 to TRBJ1-2; D unresolved. CDR1 is KGHSH and CDR2 is LQKENI in the germline V gene. The germline V and J ends were trimmed by 0 bases and 3 bases, with 11 bases remaining between them. The CDR3 consists of 15 residues.

This clone was seen at least ten times. The DNA for the CDR3 is TGTGCCAGCAGTACGTTGGGGGTCACTGAAGCTTTCTTT. It specifies CASSTLGVTEAFF. The chain links TRBV2 to TRBJ1-1; D is perhaps TRBD1 (5 bases). V lost 5 bases and J lost 4, with 11 bases in between. The germline CDR1 and CDR2 sequences are SNHLY and FYNNEI. The CDR3 consists of 13 residues.

This clone has more than one count but fewer than ten. The chain recombines TRBV2 with TRBJ1-5; possible D gene TRBD1, 6 bases. Trimming pared 4 bases from V and 7 bases from J, leaving 11 bases between. The CDR3 length is 13 residues. CDR1 SNHLY and CDR2 FYNNEI come from the germline V gene. The CDR3 loop reads CASSVGQHQPQHF. The CDR3 DNA reads as TGTGCCAGCAGTGTCGGACAGCACCAGCCCCAGCATTTT.

The chain carries TRBV30 and TRBJ2-7; no firm D call. Germline lookup yields CDR1 GTSNPN and CDR2 SVGIG (reference sequence). The V and J ends lost 3 bases and 8 bases respectively, with 17 bases between them. There are 13 residues in the CDR3. The CDR3 coding sequence is TGTGCCTGGAGCTCAGGACCGTTGCTGCAGCAGTACTTC. It is translated as CAWSSGPLLQQYF.

This clone has a handful of counts. The chain has TRBV16 and TRBJ1-3; 9 nucleotides agree with TRBD1. V was clipped by 8 bases and J by 4 bases; unmatched bases: 15. Germline V gene sequence: CDR1 KGHSY, CDR2 FQNENV. There are 17 residues in the CDR3. The CDR3 DNA reads TGTGCCAGCGCCAGGACTTCAGGGACAGGGAGCGGAAACACCATATATTTT. Translated: CASARTSGTGSGNTIYF.

The CDR3 region has the DNA TGTGCTAGTGGTTTGGGTCCGGGACAGAAAGTCCAAGAGACCCAGTACTTC. Protein product: CASGLGPGQKVQETQYF. The chain employs TRBV12-5 and TRBJ2-5, with 7 nucleotides matching TRBD1. CDR3 length: 17 residues. The trim removed 1 base at V and 1 base at J, leaving 9 bases unmatched. Germline V gene sequence: CDR1 LGHNT, CDR2 FRNRAP.

This clone was detected ten times or more. The chain combines TRBV25-1 with TRBJ2-5; perhaps TRBD1 as D (6 bases). From germline, CDR1 is MGHDK and CDR2 SYGVNS. The CDR3 runs 14 residues. Trimming pared 3 bases from V and 4 bases from J, leaving 12 bases between. The CDR3, as DNA: TGTGCCAGCAGTGATCAGGGGTACCGAGAGACCCAGTACTTC. Translating gives CASSDQGYRETQYF. The complete variable domain, with remaining parts taken from reference TRBV25-1 and TRBJ2-5, reads EADIYQTPRYLVIGTGKKITLECSQTMGHDKMYWYQQDPGMELHLIHYSYGVNSTEKGDLSSESTVSRIRTEHFPLTLESARPSHTSQYLCASSDQGYRETQYFGPGTRLLVL.

This clone was seen a few times. This chain connects TRBV19 to TRBJ2-4, with 7 bases that match TRBD1. The trim removed 4 bases at V and 8 bases at J, leaving 5 bases unmatched. This CDR3 comprises 13 residues. CDR1 is LNHDA, CDR2 SQIVND, per germline (reference sequence). The DNA of the CDR3 is TGTGCCAGTAGTAAGACAGGGCCAGACATTCAGTACTTC. This codes for CASSKTGPDIQYF.

Ten or more counts support this clone. The chain joins TRBV6-8 to TRBJ2-1; a possible D gene is TRBD2 (6 bases). In germline, CDR1 is MNHGY, CDR2 SAAAGT. Trimming took off 7 bases at V and 0 bases at J, with 13 bases between the two ends. This CDR3 has 15 amino acids. CDR3 coding DNA: TGTGCCAGCATTGTTCCGACTAGCTCCTACAATGAGCAGTTCTTC. This gives the protein CASIVPTSSYNEQFF.

The chain has TRBV7-9 and TRBJ2-3; 7 bases align to TRBD1. Germline CDR1 SEHNR, CDR2 FQNEAQ (reference sequence). This CDR3 contains 15 residues. Losses at the gene ends were 1 base for V and 3 bases for J; bases not matched to a gene: 4. CDR3 sequence: CASSLGRGKTDTQYF. As DNA, the CDR3 is TGTGCCAGCAGCTTAGGCAGGGGGAAAACAGATACGCAGTATTTT.

V usage is TRBV10-3 and J usage is TRBJ1-5, with 11 bases that match TRBD1. CDR1 ENHRY and CDR2 SYGVKD come from the germline V gene. This CDR3 has 16 residues. The V and J ends lost 2 bases and 7 bases, in that order; junction bases with no gene match: 7. CDR3 in amino acids: CAISEEDRGRRQPQHF. Here the CDR3 DNA reads TGTGCCATCAGTGAGGAGGACAGGGGGCGGAGGCAGCCCCAGCATTTT.

The chain combines TRBV6-6 with TRBJ1-3, with TRBD1 as a possible D gene (6 bases). Per the germline V gene, CDR1 is MNHNY and CDR2 is SVGAGI (reference sequence). Deletions cut 2 bases from V and 5 bases from J, with 13 bases between. The CDR3 has 15 amino acids. CDR3 DNA sequence: TGTGCCAGCAGTTACGTTCAGGGGCCCCGAAACACCATATATTTT. Translated, it gives CASSYVQGPRNTIYF.

The gene calls are TRBV7-9 and TRBJ2-2; D uncertain. Germline CDR1 and CDR2: SEHNR and FQNEAQ (reference sequence). The CDR3 totals 13 residues. Trimming stripped 3 bases from V and 1 base from J, with 3 bases between. CDR3 sequence reads: CASSFRNTGELFF. For the CDR3, the DNA is TGTGCCAGCAGCTTCCGGAACACCGGGGAGCTGTTTTTT.

V and J are TRBV2 and TRBJ2-7; D gene uncertain. Germline CDR1 and CDR2: SNHLY and FYNNEI. This CDR3 is 12 amino acids long. V gave up 8 bases and J gave up 2 bases, with 10 bases separating them. The chain's CDR3 is CASSLTPYEQYF. CDR3 DNA: TGTGCCAGCTCCTTAACACCCTACGAGCAGTACTTC.

The chain combines TRBV2 with TRBJ2-1, with 10 bases fitting TRBD2. The CDR3 extends over 15 amino acids. V dropped 5 bases and J dropped 3; count of bases not matched to a gene: 4. The germline V gene encodes CDR1 SNHLY and CDR2 FYNNEI. CDR3 nucleotides: TGTGCCAGCAGTCGGACTAGCGGTTTCTACAATGAGCAGTTCTTC. This encodes CASSRTSGFYNEQFF.

Note on this clone: A much larger clone is a single base away; this may be a read error. Other nucleotide sequences from this sample produce the same CDR3. The chain is built from TRBV18 and TRBJ1-3, with a possible D match to TRBD1 (5 bases). The CDR3 spans 14 residues. Germline CDR1 is KGHSH and CDR2 is LQKENI. V lost 1 base and J lost 1, with 5 bases in between. The CDR3 sequence: CASSPQGSGNTIYF. The CDR3 DNA reads as TGTGCCAGCTCACCACAGGGGTCTGGAAACACCATATATTTT.

This clone was detected only once. This chain links TRBV28 with TRBJ2-1; TRBD2 aligns across 9 bases. Germline V lookup: CDR1 MDHEN, CDR2 SYDVKM. The CDR3 has 15 residues. Germline trimming cut 5 bases from V and 15 bases from J; bases unmatched to any gene: 17. In DNA form, the CDR3 reads TGTGCCAGCAGTGCGCCCCTTATCGGCGGGAGGGCCCCGTTCTTC. Protein sequence: CASSAPLIGGRAPFF.

This chain connects TRBV29-1 to TRBJ1-2; 10 bases are a match to TRBD1. The germline V gene has CDR1 SQVTM and CDR2 ANQGSEA. The CDR3 contains 16 residues. V trimming: 6 bases; J trimming: 2 bases; junction bases outside the gene matches: 12. CDR3 loop: CSVVGDRGTGNYGYTF. The CDR3 DNA follows: TGCAGCGTGGTGGGGGACAGGGGAACGGGGAACTATGGCTACACCTTC.

This clone was seen once. The V and J genes are TRBV5-4 and TRBJ2-7; either TRBD1 or TRBD2 may fit D (6 bases each). CDR3 length: 15 amino acids. V lost 4 bases and J 4 bases, leaving 18 bases between the germline ends. Germline values: CDR1 SGHNT, CDR2 YYREEE (reference sequence). CDR3 residues: CASSAGHQNLYEQYF. In nucleotides, the CDR3 is TGTGCCAGCAGCGCGGGACACCAGAACCTTTACGAGCAGTACTTC.

A remark on this clone: The identical CDR3 is also encoded by other nucleotide sequences in the sample. The chain employs TRBV7-9 and TRBJ1-5; tentative D call: TRBD1 (5 bases). CDR1 and CDR2 (germline): SEHNR, FQNEAQ (reference sequence). The CDR3 consists of 15 residues. V dropped 1 base and J dropped 4 bases, with 11 bases sitting between them. The CDR3 coding sequence is TGTGCCAGCAGCTTAGGTCAGGGAGTGAATCAGCCCCAGCATTTT. The encoded protein is CASSLGQGVNQPQHF.

This chain connects TRBV5-6 to TRBJ2-1; possibly TRBD2 for D (6 bases). CDR1 SGHDT and CDR2 YYEEEE come from the germline V gene. The CDR3 runs to 15 residues. The germline V and J ends were trimmed by 3 bases and 3 bases, with 13 bases remaining between them. In DNA form, the CDR3 reads TGTGCCAGCAGCTCCCTAGCGTTCGACTACAATGAGCAGTTCTTC. Translated: CASSSLAFDYNEQFF.

The gene calls are TRBV10-2 and TRBJ2-3, with TRBD2 matching 11 bases. Looked up from germline, CDR1 is WSHSY and CDR2 is SAAADI. V lost 6 bases, J lost 2 bases, and 1 base stayed unmatched. CDR3 length: 14 residues. Written as DNA, the CDR3 is TGCGCCAGCAGGACTAGCGGGATCACAGATACGCAGTATTTT. Its translation: CASRTSGITDTQYF.

The sample holds a few counts of this clone. This chain links TRBV25-1 with TRBJ2-2; D gene uncertain. Trimming pared 1 base from V and 0 bases from J, leaving 12 bases between. Germline V gene lookup returns CDR1 MGHDK and CDR2 SYGVNS. CDR3 length equals 17 residues. CDR3 DNA: TGTGCCAGCAGTGAATTTCCGGCAGACTCGAACACCGGGGAGCTGTTTTTT. Its protein product is CASSEFPADSNTGELFF.

This clone was recorded many times. The J gene is TRBJ2-1, the V gene TRBV27; perhaps TRBD2 as D (5 bases). Germline lookup yields CDR1 MNHEY and CDR2 SMNVEV (reference sequence). This CDR3 contains 13 residues. Trimming took 6 bases from V and 10 from J, leaving 16 bases between them. The CDR3 spells CASRRSAEGEQFF. The DNA of the CDR3 is TGTGCCAGCAGAAGGTCCGCTGAGGGCGAGCAGTTCTTC.

The chain couples TRBV18 to TRBJ2-1; D not resolved. The CDR3 is 13 amino acids. V was clipped by 3 bases and J by 3 bases, with 6 bases between them. The germline V gene encodes CDR1 KGHSH and CDR2 LQKENI. In DNA form, the CDR3 reads TGTGCCAGCTCACCGGCTAGCTACAATGAGCAGTTCTTC. This encodes CASSPASYNEQFF.

The V gene is TRBV7-2, the J gene TRBJ1-3, with D maybe TRBD1 (6 bases). With 5 bases removed from V and 4 bases from J, the gap between germline ends came to 24 bases. The V gene's germline CDR1 is SGHTA and CDR2 FQGNSA. The CDR3 has 18 amino acids. The CDR3 DNA is TGTGCCAGCAGCCCCATAGGGGGGGCTTCAATTTCCGGAAACACCATATATTTT. Translated, it gives CASSPIGGASISGNTIYF.